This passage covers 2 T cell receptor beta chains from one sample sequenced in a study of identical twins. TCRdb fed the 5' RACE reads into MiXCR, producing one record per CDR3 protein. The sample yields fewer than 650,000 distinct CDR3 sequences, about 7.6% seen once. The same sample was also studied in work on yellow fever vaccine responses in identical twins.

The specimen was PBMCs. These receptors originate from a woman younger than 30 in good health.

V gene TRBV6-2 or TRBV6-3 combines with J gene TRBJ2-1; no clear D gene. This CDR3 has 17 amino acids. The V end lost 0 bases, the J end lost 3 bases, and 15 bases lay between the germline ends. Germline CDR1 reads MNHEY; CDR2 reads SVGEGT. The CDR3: CASSYSIFRQIYNEQFF. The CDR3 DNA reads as TGTGCCAGCAGTTACTCGATTTTCCGGCAGATCTACAATGAGCAGTTCTTC.

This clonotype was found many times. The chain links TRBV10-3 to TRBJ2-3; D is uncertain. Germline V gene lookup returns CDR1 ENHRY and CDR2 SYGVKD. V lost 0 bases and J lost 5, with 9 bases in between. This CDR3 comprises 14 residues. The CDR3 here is CAISESAARDTQYF. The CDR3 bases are TGTGCCATCAGTGAGTCTGCAGCGAGAGATACGCAGTATTTT.